This passage covers 2 T cell receptor beta chains from one sample sequenced in a study of T cell responses to AZD1222 COVID-19 vaccine. Libraries were prepared by immunoSEQ multiplex PCR; TCRdb keeps only in-frame clonotypes and omits some of them. The data hold some 120,000 clones, with approximately 93% observed a single time. The source material was peripheral blood, sampled on day 0 of AZD1222 vaccination. The receptors derive from an adult in good health.

J is TRBJ2-2 and V is TRBV6-4; D gene ambiguous. The germline V gene has CDR1 MRHNA and CDR2 SNTAGT. The CDR3 consists of 14 residues. V was cut by 3 bases and J by 6 bases, with 11 bases left in between. CDR3 amino acids: CASSEQRGSGELFF. Written as DNA, the CDR3 is TGTGCCAGCAGTGAACAGCGTGGGTCCGGGGAGCTGTTTTTT.

The V and J genes are TRBV18 and TRBJ1-5, with 7 bases aligning to TRBD1. Germline V gives CDR1 KGHSH, CDR2 LQKENI. The CDR3 is 16 residues long. After removal of 4 bases from V and 4 bases from J, the junction contained 10 bases not matched to a gene. This CDR3 is CASSLDWTGTNQPQHF. Written as DNA, the CDR3 is TGTGCCAGCTCACTGGACTGGACAGGTACGAATCAGCCCCAGCATTTT.